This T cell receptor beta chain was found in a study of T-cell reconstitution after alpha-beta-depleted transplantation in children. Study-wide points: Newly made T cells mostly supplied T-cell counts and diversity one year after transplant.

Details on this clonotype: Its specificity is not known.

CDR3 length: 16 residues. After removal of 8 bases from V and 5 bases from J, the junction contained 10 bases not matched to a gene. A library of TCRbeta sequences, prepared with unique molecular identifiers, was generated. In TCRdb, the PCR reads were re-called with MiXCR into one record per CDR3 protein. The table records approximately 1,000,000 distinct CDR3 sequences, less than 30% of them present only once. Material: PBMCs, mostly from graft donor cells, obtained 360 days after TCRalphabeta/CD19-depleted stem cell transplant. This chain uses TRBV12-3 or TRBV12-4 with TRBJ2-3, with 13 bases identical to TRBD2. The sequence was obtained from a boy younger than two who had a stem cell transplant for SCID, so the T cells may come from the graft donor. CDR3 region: CASAPLAGGPGDTQYF. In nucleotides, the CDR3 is TGTGCCAGCGCCCCACTAGCGGGGGGGCCTGGAGATACGCAGTATTTT.